These T cell receptor beta chains were read from a single sample in a study of blood T cell repertoires in COVID-19. Some clones are missing from TCRdb's copy, which holds only in-frame ones; the method was immunoSEQ multiplex PCR. The sample has roughly 68,000 clones, 70% to 90% seen once. The specimen was peripheral blood. All receptors derive from an elderly woman with active COVID-19. Each CDR3 is given with its conserved first and last residue.

j_call v_call cdr3_aa
TRBJ2-1 TRBV7-2 CASTSRGRAVEQFF
TRBJ1-2 TRBV29-1 CSVGESYGYTF
TRBJ2-7 TRBV6-2/TRBV6-3 CASSYDRTSGLSSYEQYF
TRBJ2-1 TRBV19 CARGPGNPYNEQFF
TRBJ2-3 TRBV5-5 CASSLGPEGTDTQYF
TRBJ2-6 TRBV28 CASSLPGGGGSGANVLTF
TRBJ2-7 TRBV7-9 CASSPRTGNYEQYF
TRBJ2-7 TRBV7-2 CASSLAGGYEQYF
TRBJ1-6 TRBV6-5 CASRSPSYYSPLHF
TRBJ1-1 TRBV27 CASSRVQGAYTEAFF
TRBJ2-2 TRBV4-3 CASSQGGLAPKPGELFF
TRBJ1-1 TRBV11-2 CASKFGTGTNTEAFF
TRBJ2-5 TRBV19 CASRTDRSAKTQYF
TRBJ2-1 TRBV6-6 CASSYGGSSYNEQFF
TRBJ2-2 TRBV5-1 CASSSNYAGGGLAGELFF